One and the same sample provided the 27 T cell receptor beta chains below, sequenced in a study of cytomegalovirus exposure and HLA in healthy donors. The method was immunoSEQ multiplex PCR; TCRdb's version includes in-frame clones alone and lacks a portion of them. The profile covers under 400,000 clones, with roughly 87% appearing a single time and around 0.96% taken by the ten largest. The sequencing input was PBMCs. Receptor source: a man younger than 40 in good health and CMV-seronegative.

V is TRBV5-1 and J is TRBJ1-1; D is undetermined. Trimming stripped 2 bases from V and 1 base from J, with 12 bases between. Germline values: CDR1 SGHRS, CDR2 YFSETQ. The CDR3 totals 15 residues. The chain's CDR3 is CASSFGVTENTEAFF. CDR3 DNA: TGCGCCAGCAGCTTCGGCGTAACAGAGAACACTGAAGCTTTCTTT.

This chain links TRBV7-2 with TRBJ2-3; D might be TRBD2 (6 bases). CDR3 length: 14 amino acids. Germline loops: CDR1 SGHTA, CDR2 FQGNSA. With 7 bases removed from V and 0 bases from J, the gap between germline ends came to 11 bases. The CDR3: CASKGGDSTDTQYF. The CDR3 DNA reads as TGTGCCAGCAAGGGCGGGGATAGCACAGATACGCAGTATTTT.

This clone was recorded only once. V usage is TRBV9 and J usage is TRBJ1-5; 9 bases match TRBD1. Per germline, CDR1 SGDLS and CDR2 YYNGEE. After removal of 3 bases from V and 2 bases from J, the junction contained 3 bases not matched to a gene. This CDR3 is built from 15 residues. The CDR3 sequence is CASSATGGRNQPQHF. The CDR3 DNA sequence: TGTGCCAGCAGCGCCACAGGGGGCCGCAATCAGCCCCAGCATTTT.

DNA of the CDR3: TGTGCCAGCAGTGAAGTCCCGGGGTGGGGGAGGAATGAGCAGTTCTTC. The encoded protein is CASSEVPGWGRNEQFF. This chain links TRBV6-1 with TRBJ2-1; TRBD2 might be the D (6 bases). The CDR3 has 16 residues. Germline values: CDR1 MNHNS, CDR2 SASEGT. With 1 base removed from V and 7 bases from J, the gap between germline ends came to 17 bases.

The J gene is TRBJ2-1, the V gene TRBV2, with 7 bases that match TRBD2. Germline V gives CDR1 SNHLY, CDR2 FYNNEI. J lost 4 bases, V lost 1 base, and 7 bases had no gene match. This CDR3 is 16 amino acids long. CDR3 in DNA: TGTGCCAGCAGTGAAGGACTGGGGGGGGGTTACAATGAGCAGTTCTTC. Protein sequence: CASSEGLGGGYNEQFF. Supplemented by reference TRBV2 and TRBJ2-1, the full variable domain reads EPEVTQTPSHQVTQMGQEVILRCVPISNHLYFYWYRQILGQKVEFLVSFYNNEISEKSEIFDDQFSVERPDGSNFTLKIRSTKLEDSAMYFCASSEGLGGGYNEQFFGPGTRLTVL.

The gene calls are TRBV5-1 and TRBJ1-3; the match to TRBD1 covers 9 bases. V lost 4 bases, J lost 6 bases, and 11 bases stayed unmatched. This CDR3 contains 16 residues. Germline V lookup: CDR1 SGHRS, CDR2 YFSETQ. CDR3 bases: TGCGCCAGCAGCCCCCGAGGGGGGACAGGGATAAACACCATATATTTT. It specifies CASSPRGGTGINTIYF.

This chain links TRBV6-5 with TRBJ2-7; no firm D call. Looked up from germline, CDR1 is MNHEY and CDR2 is SVGAGI. The ends were cut back, 2 bases at V and 2 bases at J, with 10 bases in the middle. The CDR3 is 14 amino acids. The CDR3 spells CASSYNHAAYEQYF. DNA for the CDR3: TGTGCCAGCAGTTACAATCACGCGGCCTACGAGCAGTACTTC.

Only a few counts were recorded for this clone. The rearrangement joins TRBV19 to TRBJ2-7; 10 bases align to TRBD2. The CDR3 is 14 residues long. Germline CDR1 reads LNHDA; CDR2 reads SQIVND (reference sequence). V shed 5 bases and J 0 bases; nucleotides not matched to a gene: 1. The CDR3 region is CASSPSGSSYEQYF. For the CDR3, the DNA is TGTGCCAGTAGTCCTAGCGGGAGCTCCTACGAGCAGTACTTC.

The gene calls are TRBV5-6 and TRBJ2-7; TRBD1 aligns across 9 bases. CDR3 size: 16 residues. Looked up from germline, CDR1 is SGHDT and CDR2 is YYEEEE. V shed 0 bases and J 3 bases; nucleotides not matched to a gene: 7. The CDR3 protein is CASSLALQGASYEQYF. CDR3 in DNA: TGTGCCAGCAGCTTGGCCTTACAGGGGGCAAGCTACGAGCAGTACTTC.

This chain links TRBV15 with TRBJ2-2; D is unresolved. The CDR3 is 15 residues long. Deletions cut 8 bases from V and 0 bases from J, with 13 bases between. Germline V gene sequence: CDR1 LNHNV, CDR2 YYDKDF (reference sequence). CDR3 region: CATLSADSNTGELFF. The CDR3 nucleotides are TGTGCCACCCTCTCGGCAGACTCGAACACCGGGGAGCTGTTTTTT.

This sequence joins TRBV5-6 and TRBJ2-7, with D maybe TRBD1 (5 bases). From germline, CDR1 is SGHDT and CDR2 YYEEEE. V dropped 5 bases and J dropped 4 bases, with 13 bases sitting between them. The CDR3 has 13 amino acids. The CDR3 nucleotides read TGTGCCAGCAGTCCACAACAGGCGTACGAGCAGTACTTC. It encodes CASSPQQAYEQYF.

The CDR3 nucleotides are TGTGCCAGCAAAAAGTGGGGCGACCAACGGACCCAGTACTTC. Its translation: CASKKWGDQRTQYF. The chain carries TRBV5-4 and TRBJ2-5; a weak D match, TRBD1 (5 bases). V lost 6 bases and J lost 7, with 19 bases in between. Germline assignment: CDR1 SGHNT and CDR2 YYREEE (reference sequence). The length of the CDR3 is 14 residues.

V usage is TRBV6-5 and J usage is TRBJ1-1; D might be TRBD1 (5 bases). CDR1 and CDR2 from the germline V gene are MNHEY and SVGAGI. The CDR3 is 14 amino acids. Trimming removed 2 bases from V and 4 bases from J, with 11 bases in between. The CDR3 spells CASSYRQGTTEAFF. Written as DNA, the CDR3 is TGTGCCAGCAGTTACAGGCAGGGCACCACTGAAGCTTTCTTT.

The gene calls are TRBV25-1 and TRBJ1-5, with TRBD1 matching 7 bases. V shed 5 bases, J shed 0 bases, and the junction held 4 bases outside the gene matches. CDR3 length: 15 residues. Germline CDR1 MGHDK, CDR2 SYGVNS. DNA of the CDR3: TGTGCCAGCAGTACCGGACAGGATAGCAATCAGCCCCAGCATTTT. Translating gives CASSTGQDSNQPQHF. The variable domain in full, completed from reference TRBV25-1 and TRBJ1-5, reads EADIYQTPRYLVIGTGKKITLECSQTMGHDKMYWYQQDPGMELHLIHYSYGVNSTEKGDLSSESTVSRIRTEHFPLTLESARPSHTSQYLCASSTGQDSNQPQHFGDGTRLSIL.

The DNA of the CDR3 is TGTGCCAGCGACGTCTTCCCTAGCGGGGGGGCCTTAGATACGCAGTATTTT. This codes for CASDVFPSGGALDTQYF. The rearrangement uses TRBV11-2 and TRBJ2-3, with 12 bases fitting TRBD2. The germline V gene encodes CDR1 SGHAT and CDR2 FQNNGV. There are 17 residues in the CDR3. With V trimmed by 8 bases and J by 5 bases, 14 bases remained unmatched. Full variable domain (missing parts from reference TRBV11-2 and TRBJ2-3): EAGVAQSPRYKIIEKRQSVAFWCNPISGHATLYWYQQILGQGPKLLIQFQNNGVVDDSQLPKDRFSAERLKGVDSTLKIQPAKLEDSAVYLCASDVFPSGGALDTQYFGPGTRLTVL.

The V gene is TRBV4-3, the J gene TRBJ1-2, with TRBD1 identical over 8 bases. V gave up 0 bases and J gave up 6 bases; unmatched junction bases: 6. The CDR3 is 15 residues long. CDR1 and CDR2 from the germline V gene are LGHNA and YSLEER. The CDR3 loop is CASSQEVQGGNGYTF. CDR3 nucleotides: TGCGCCAGCAGCCAAGAAGTACAGGGGGGGAATGGCTACACCTTC.

This chain links TRBV6-1 with TRBJ1-1; D remains ambiguous. Trimming took off 3 bases at V and 4 bases at J, with 12 bases between the two ends. CDR3 length: 14 residues. Germline CDR1 MNHNS, CDR2 SASEGT. CDR3: CASSEAVGSTEAFF. Here the CDR3 DNA reads TGTGCCAGCAGTGAGGCGGTGGGGAGCACTGAAGCTTTCTTT.

V usage is TRBV7-9 and J usage is TRBJ2-2; no clear D. Trimming left V 6 bases short and J 2 bases short, with 10 bases between. CDR1 is SEHNR, CDR2 FQNEAQ, per germline (reference sequence). The CDR3 loop spans 14 amino acids. CDR3 DNA: TGTGCCAGCAGGGCCCCTGTAAACACCGGGGAGCTGTTTTTT. Translation: CASRAPVNTGELFF.

In this sample, this clone turned up once. This chain connects TRBV7-2 to TRBJ1-2, with D possibly being TRBD1 (6 bases). The germline V gene has CDR1 SGHTA and CDR2 FQGNSA. The CDR3 spans 15 residues. V lost 5 bases and J lost 4, with 17 bases in between. The CDR3 nucleotides are TGTGCCAGCAGCCAAAGGGGGGGGCACGGCTATGGCTACACCTTC. The encoded protein is CASSQRGGHGYGYTF.

The chain joins TRBV7-8 to TRBJ2-4; maybe TRBD2 (6 bases). This CDR3 has 13 amino acids. Germline V gene lookup returns CDR1 SGHVS and CDR2 FQNEAQ. Trimming cost V 0 bases and J 6 bases, with 6 bases left between them. The CDR3 DNA sequence: TGTGCCAGCAGCTTAGCGGGGGGAAACATTCAGTACTTC. Translation gives CASSLAGGNIQYF. Using reference TRBV7-8 and TRBJ2-4 for the parts outside the CDR3, the full variable domain is GAGVSQSPRYKVAKRGQDVALRCDPISGHVSLFWYQQALGQGPEFLTYFQNEAQLDKSGLPSDRFFAERPEGSVSTLKIQRTQQEDSAVYLCASSLAGGNIQYFGAGTRLSVL.

Here the CDR3 DNA reads TGTGCCAGCAGTGAATCCTTCTCTCTTCTCGGGGGAGGTGAAAAACTGTTTTTT. It translates to CASSESFSLLGGGEKLFF. This sequence joins TRBV2 and TRBJ1-4, with D perhaps matching TRBD1 (5 bases). The CDR3 extends over 18 amino acids. Trimming pared 2 bases from V and 7 bases from J, leaving 23 bases between. Germline CDR1 reads SNHLY; CDR2 reads FYNNEI.

This sequence joins TRBV11-2 and TRBJ1-4; perhaps TRBD1 as D (6 bases). The V end lost 5 bases, the J end lost 5 bases, and 18 bases lay between the germline ends. Germline V gene lookup returns CDR1 SGHAT and CDR2 FQNNGV. The CDR3 length is 16 residues. The CDR3 is CASSQPLYQGNEKLFF. The CDR3 bases are TGTGCCAGCAGCCAACCTCTATATCAGGGGAATGAAAAACTGTTTTTT.

The chain combines TRBV9 with TRBJ2-4; 8 positions match TRBD2. Germline-derived CDR1 and CDR2 are SGDLS and YYNGEE. The CDR3 totals 15 residues. V lost 0 bases to trimming and J lost 10 bases; unmatched junction nucleotides: 9. Here the CDR3 DNA reads TGTGCCAGCAGCGTAGGTTCGAGCGGGGGAGGAATTCAGTACTTC. Its translation: CASSVGSSGGGIQYF.

The rearrangement links TRBV5-8 to TRBJ2-6; D perhaps matches TRBD1 (6 bases). V lost 4 bases to trimming and J lost 6 bases, with 17 bases between them. This CDR3 contains 16 residues. CDR1 and CDR2 from the germline V gene are SGHTS and YDEGEE. DNA for the CDR3: TGTGCCAGCAGCGTGGGGACACAAACAAAGGCCAACGTCCTGACTTTC. Its translation is CASSVGTQTKANVLTF.

The J gene is TRBJ1-6, the V gene TRBV6-5, with D hard to call. Trimming pared 4 bases from V and 7 bases from J, leaving 14 bases between. The CDR3 sequence is 15 residues long. The germline CDR1 and CDR2 sequences are MNHEY and SVGAGI. CDR3 nucleotides: TGTGCCAGCAGTTTGTACCGGGAAAGCAATTCACCCCTCCACTTT. The encoded protein is CASSLYRESNSPLHF.

The chain is built from TRBV5-6 and TRBJ1-6; a possible D gene is TRBD1 (5 bases). V was cut by 4 bases and J by 5 bases, with 22 bases left in between. This CDR3 spans 18 amino acids. The germline V gene has CDR1 SGHDT and CDR2 YYEEEE. The CDR3: CASSPSLRTGADNSPLHF. CDR3 in DNA: TGTGCCAGCAGCCCGTCGCTCCGAACAGGTGCAGATAATTCACCCCTCCACTTT.

This clone was observed a single time. The chain is built from TRBV19 and TRBJ2-1; 7 positions match TRBD1. The CDR3 consists of 14 residues. With V trimmed by 2 bases and J by 7 bases, 5 bases remained unmatched. Germline V gene sequence: CDR1 LNHDA, CDR2 SQIVND (reference sequence). In DNA, the CDR3 is TGTGCCAGTAGTATACAGGGGGTCCGGAATGAGCAGTTCTTC. Amino acids: CASSIQGVRNEQFF. Combining the CDR3 with reference TRBV19 and TRBJ2-1 gives the whole variable domain DGGITQSPKYLFRKEGQNVTLSCEQNLNHDAMYWYRQDPGQGLRLIYYSQIVNDFQKGDIAEGYSVSREKKESFPLTVTSAQKNPTAFYLCASSIQGVRNEQFFGPGTRLTVL.